One TCR beta chain is described in this entry. This sample was taken from a study of blood T cell repertoires in COVID-19. Only in-frame clones appear in the TCRdb table, and some are missing; sequencing was by immunoSEQ multiplex PCR. In the table there are roughly 52,000 clones, roughly 90% of which are singletons. The sequence came from a human donor in a cohort sampled during active COVID-19. The sequenced material came from peripheral blood.

CDR3 in DNA: TGTGCCAGCAGCTTGTCGCGGGGGGGCCTCGGGGAGCTGTTTTTT. Protein sequence: CASSLSRGGLGELFF. The chain has TRBV5-4 and TRBJ2-2; 9 positions match TRBD2. CDR3 length: 15 amino acids. Germline lookup yields CDR1 SGHNT and CDR2 YYREEE (reference sequence). V shed 1 base and J 7 bases; nucleotides not matched to a gene: 5.